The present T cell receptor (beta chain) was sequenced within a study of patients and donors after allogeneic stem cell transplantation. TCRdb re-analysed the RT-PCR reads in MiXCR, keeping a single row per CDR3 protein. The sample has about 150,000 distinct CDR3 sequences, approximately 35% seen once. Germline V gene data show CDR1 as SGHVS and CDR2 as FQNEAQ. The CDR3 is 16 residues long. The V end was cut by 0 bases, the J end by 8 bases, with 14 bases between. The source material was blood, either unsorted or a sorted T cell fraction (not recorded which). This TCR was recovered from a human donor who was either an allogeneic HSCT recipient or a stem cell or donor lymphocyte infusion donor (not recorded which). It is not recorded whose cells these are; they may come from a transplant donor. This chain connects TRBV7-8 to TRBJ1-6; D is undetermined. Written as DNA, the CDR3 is TGTGCCAGCAGCTTAGCTCGGTTACAGAACCATTCACCCCTCCACTTT. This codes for CASSLARLQNHSPLHF.